Listed below are T cell receptor beta chains from one sample, sequenced in a study of CD8+ T cells in alopecia areata. Assay used: immunoSEQ multiplex PCR; TCRdb lists only in-frame clones, some missing. The repertoire holds about 220,000 clones, around three fifths seen once, with approximately 1.4% in the top ten. This specimen consisted of CD4+ T cells sorted from blood, obtained at week 4, from a patient treated with tofacitinib. The receptor set was obtained from a human donor with alopecia areata. The CDR3 runs from the conserved cysteine through the conserved F or W. The order of the fields is V gene, J gene, D gene, clone size, CDR3 protein, CDR3 DNA. A D gene is named only where the DNA matches it firmly. Expanded clones get a size class; other rows say once, few or many, or leave the size out.

V: TRBV19
J: TRBJ2-3
D: .
size: few
CDR3: CASRGTGLTDTQYF
DNA: TGTGCCAGTAGGGGAACCGGCCTTACAGATACGCAGTATTTT

V: TRBV4-3
J: TRBJ2-6
D: .
size: few
CDR3: CASSQAAQGSGANVLTF
DNA: TGCGCCAGCAGCCAGGCGGCTCAGGGTTCTGGGGCCAACGTCCTGACTTTC

V: TRBV5-4
J: TRBJ2-7
D: .
size: few
CDR3: CASSLGPLDEQYF
DNA: TGTGCCAGCAGCTTGGGCCCCCTCGACGAGCAGTACTTC

V: TRBV30
J: TRBJ2-7
D: .
size: .
CDR3: CAWSVRVDYEQYF
DNA: TGTGCCTGGAGTGTACGAGTCGATTACGAGCAGTACTTC

V: TRBV30
J: TRBJ2-3
D: TRBD2
size: .
CDR3: CAWSPSGEWTDTQYF
DNA: TGTGCCTGGAGTCCTAGCGGTGAGTGGACAGATACGCAGTATTTT

V: TRBV30
J: TRBJ1-1
D: .
size: .
CDR3: CAWRGGHTEAFF
DNA: TGTGCCTGGAGGGGGGGGCACACTGAAGCTTTCTTT

V: TRBV28
J: TRBJ1-6
D: .
size: .
CDR3: CASSNPGTGFHF
DNA: TGTGCCAGCAGCAATCCCGGGACCGGGTTCCACTTT

V: TRBV4-3
J: TRBJ2-1
D: .
size: once
CDR3: CASSQEGYSYNEQFF
DNA: TGCGCCAGCAGCCAAGAGGGGTATTCCTACAATGAGCAGTTCTTC

V: TRBV4-3
J: TRBJ1-6
D: .
size: once
CDR3: CASSQTGNSPLHF
DNA: TGCGCCAGCAGCCAGACGGGGAATTCACCCCTCCACTTT

V: TRBV30
J: TRBJ2-7
D: .
size: once
CDR3: CAWSGGSYEQYF
DNA: TGTGCCTGGAGTGGGGGTTCCTACGAGCAGTACTTC

V: TRBV30
J: TRBJ1-2
D: .
size: .
CDR3: CAWSMMDMGYTF
DNA: TGTGCCTGGAGTATGATGGATATGGGCTACACCTTC

V: TRBV2
J: TRBJ2-3
D: TRBD2
size: once
CDR3: CASSIGLANTDTQYF
DNA: TGTGCCAGCAGTATAGGACTAGCGAACACAGATACGCAGTATTTT

V: TRBV4-3
J: TRBJ2-2
D: .
size: .
CDR3: CASSQAANTGELFF
DNA: TGCGCCAGCAGCCAAGCTGCGAACACCGGGGAGCTGTTTTTT

V: TRBV19
J: TRBJ2-7
D: .
size: .
CDR3: CASSIAGYEQYF
DNA: TGTGCCAGTAGTATTGCAGGCTACGAGCAGTACTTC

V: TRBV5-1
J: TRBJ1-2
D: .
size: few
CDR3: CASSFDPHRAPPANYGYTF
DNA: TGCGCCAGCAGCTTCGACCCCCACCGGGCTCCACCAGCTAACTATGGCTACACCTTC

V: TRBV5-1
J: TRBJ2-7
D: .
size: few
CDR3: CASSLDSRGTYEQYF
DNA: TGCGCCAGCAGCTTGGACTCCCGGGGAACCTACGAGCAGTACTTC

V: TRBV11-3
J: TRBJ2-5
D: .
size: .
CDR3: CASSLAPPGTQYF
DNA: TGTGCCAGCAGCTTAGCCCCCCCAGGGACCCAGTACTTC

V: TRBV29-1
J: TRBJ2-3
D: TRBD2
size: .
CDR3: CSGGTSGGRTDTQYF
DNA: TGCAGCGGCGGGACTAGCGGGGGCCGGACAGATACGCAGTATTTT

V: TRBV11-2
J: TRBJ2-3
D: .
size: few
CDR3: CASSFSTGTDTQYF
DNA: TGTGCCAGCAGCTTTTCGACAGGCACAGATACGCAGTATTTT

V: TRBV18
J: TRBJ2-1
D: .
size: .
CDR3: CASSPRAAGGSYNEQFF
DNA: TGTGCCAGCTCACCACGGGCAGCCGGGGGCTCCTACAATGAGCAGTTCTTC

V: TRBV30
J: TRBJ2-7
D: .
size: .
CDR3: CACSDGSYEQYF
DNA: TGTGCCTGTTCCGACGGCTCCTACGAGCAGTACTTC

V: TRBV4-2
J: TRBJ2-1
D: TRBD2
size: .
CDR3: CASSQGEGSDEQFF
DNA: TGTGCCAGCAGCCAAGGGGAGGGCTCGGATGAGCAGTTCTTC

V: TRBV7-2
J: TRBJ2-2
D: .
size: .
CDR3: CASSTIVTGELFF
DNA: TGTGCCAGCAGCACCATTGTGACCGGGGAGCTGTTTTTT

V: TRBV6-1
J: TRBJ2-2
D: .
size: .
CDR3: CASSPITGAGELFF
DNA: TGTGCCAGCAGCCCCATTACGGGGGCCGGGGAGCTGTTTTTT

V: TRBV30
J: TRBJ1-3
D: TRBD1
size: .
CDR3: CAWRVQGSSGNTIYF
DNA: TGTGCCTGGAGGGTACAGGGGAGCTCTGGAAACACCATATATTTT

V: TRBV29-1
J: TRBJ1-1
D: .
size: .
CDR3: CSVGLKFTTEAFF
DNA: TGCAGCGTTGGATTAAAGTTTACCACTGAAGCTTTCTTT

V: TRBV29-1
J: TRBJ2-2
D: TRBD2
size: .
CDR3: CSVEVGTTNTGELFF
DNA: TGCAGCGTTGAAGTTGGGACTACGAACACCGGGGAGCTGTTTTTT

V: TRBV2
J: TRBJ2-1
D: TRBD2
size: few
CDR3: CASSEVWRGGNNEQFF
DNA: TGTGCCAGCAGTGAGGTTTGGCGGGGGGGTAACAATGAGCAGTTCTTC

V: TRBV29-1
J: TRBJ1-2
D: .
size: .
CDR3: CSVETGRESYGYTF
DNA: TGCAGCGTTGAAACCGGCAGGGAAAGCTATGGCTACACCTTC

V: TRBV2
J: TRBJ2-2
D: .
size: .
CDR3: CASSEGQSNTGELFF
DNA: TGTGCCAGCAGTGAGGGCCAATCGAACACCGGGGAGCTGTTTTTT

V: TRBV27
J: TRBJ1-1
D: TRBD1
size: .
CDR3: CASSLWRDRERAEAFF
DNA: TGTGCCAGCAGTTTATGGCGGGACAGGGAAAGAGCTGAAGCTTTCTTT

V: TRBV6-5
J: TRBJ2-7
D: .
size: .
CDR3: CASSFRGSYEQYF
DNA: TGTGCCAGCAGTTTTAGAGGGTCCTACGAGCAGTACTTC

V: TRBV2
J: TRBJ2-6
D: .
size: .
CDR3: CASRGNSGANVLTF
DNA: TGTGCCAGCAGGGGTAACTCTGGGGCCAACGTCCTGACTTTC